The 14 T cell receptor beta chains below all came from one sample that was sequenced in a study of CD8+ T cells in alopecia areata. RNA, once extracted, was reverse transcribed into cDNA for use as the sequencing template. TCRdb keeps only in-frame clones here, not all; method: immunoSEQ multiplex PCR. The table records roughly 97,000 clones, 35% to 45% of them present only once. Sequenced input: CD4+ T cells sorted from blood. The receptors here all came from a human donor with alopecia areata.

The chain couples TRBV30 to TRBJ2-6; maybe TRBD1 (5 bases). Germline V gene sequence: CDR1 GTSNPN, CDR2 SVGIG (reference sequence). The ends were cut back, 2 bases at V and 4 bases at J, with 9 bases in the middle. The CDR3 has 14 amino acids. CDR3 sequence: CAWSSGFGANVLTF. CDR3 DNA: TGTGCCTGGAGTTCAGGGTTCGGGGCCAACGTCCTGACTTTC.

Written as DNA, the CDR3 is TGCGCCAGCAGTCACCGGCGAGAATATACGCAGTATTTT. Amino acid sequence: CASSHRREYTQYF. The V gene is TRBV23-1, the J gene TRBJ2-3; no firm D call. TRBV23-1 is an ORF; its function is uncertain. There are 13 residues in the CDR3. V gave up 3 bases and J gave up 7 bases, with 11 bases separating them.

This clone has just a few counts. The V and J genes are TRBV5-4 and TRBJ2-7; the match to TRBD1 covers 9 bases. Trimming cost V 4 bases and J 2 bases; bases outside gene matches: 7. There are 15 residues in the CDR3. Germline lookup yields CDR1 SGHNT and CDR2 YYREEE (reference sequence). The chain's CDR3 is CASSPGTGGAYEQYF. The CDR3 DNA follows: TGTGCCAGCAGCCCCGGTACAGGGGGCGCCTACGAGCAGTACTTC.

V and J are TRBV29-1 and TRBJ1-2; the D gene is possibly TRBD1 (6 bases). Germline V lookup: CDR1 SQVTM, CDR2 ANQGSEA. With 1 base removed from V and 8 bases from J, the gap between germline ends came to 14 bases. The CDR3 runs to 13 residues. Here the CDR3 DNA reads TGCAGCGTTGAAGTTTGGCAGGGGAGGGGCTACACCTTC. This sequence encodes CSVEVWQGRGYTF.

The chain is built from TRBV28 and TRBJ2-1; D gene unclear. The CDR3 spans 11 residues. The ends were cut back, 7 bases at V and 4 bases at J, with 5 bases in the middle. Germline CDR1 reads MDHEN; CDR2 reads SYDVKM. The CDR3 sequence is CASTGYNEQFF. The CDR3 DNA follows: TGTGCCAGCACTGGGTACAATGAGCAGTTCTTC.

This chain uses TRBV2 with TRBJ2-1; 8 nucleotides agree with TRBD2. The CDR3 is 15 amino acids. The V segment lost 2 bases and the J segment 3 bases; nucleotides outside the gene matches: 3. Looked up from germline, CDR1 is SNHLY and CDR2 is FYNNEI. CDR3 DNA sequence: TGTGCCAGCAGTGAACAGCGGGGGTACTACAATGAGCAGTTCTTC. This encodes CASSEQRGYYNEQFF.

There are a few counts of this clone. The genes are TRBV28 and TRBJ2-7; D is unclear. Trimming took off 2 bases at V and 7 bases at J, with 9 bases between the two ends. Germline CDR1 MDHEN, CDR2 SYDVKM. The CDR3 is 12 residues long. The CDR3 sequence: CASSLQLMEQYF. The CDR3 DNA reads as TGTGCCAGCAGTTTACAACTTATGGAGCAGTACTTC.

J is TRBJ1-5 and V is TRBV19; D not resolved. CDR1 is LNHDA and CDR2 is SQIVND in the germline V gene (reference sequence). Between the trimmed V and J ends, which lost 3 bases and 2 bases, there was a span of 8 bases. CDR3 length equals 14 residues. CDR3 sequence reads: CASSIERGNQPQHF. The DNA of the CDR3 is TGTGCCAGTAGTATCGAGAGGGGCAATCAGCCCCAGCATTTT.

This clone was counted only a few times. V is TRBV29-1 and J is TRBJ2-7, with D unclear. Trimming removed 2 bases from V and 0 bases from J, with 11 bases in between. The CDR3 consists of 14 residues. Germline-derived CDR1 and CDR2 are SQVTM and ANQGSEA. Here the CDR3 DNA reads TGCAGCGTTGAAAGTGGCAGGAGCTCCTACGAGCAGTACTTC. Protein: CSVESGRSSYEQYF.

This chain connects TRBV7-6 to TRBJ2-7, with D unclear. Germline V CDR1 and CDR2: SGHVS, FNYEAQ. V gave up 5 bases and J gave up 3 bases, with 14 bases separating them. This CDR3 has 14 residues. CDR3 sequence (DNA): TGTGCCAGCAGCCCCGAACAGAGAATCTACGAGCAGTACTTC. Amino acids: CASSPEQRIYEQYF.

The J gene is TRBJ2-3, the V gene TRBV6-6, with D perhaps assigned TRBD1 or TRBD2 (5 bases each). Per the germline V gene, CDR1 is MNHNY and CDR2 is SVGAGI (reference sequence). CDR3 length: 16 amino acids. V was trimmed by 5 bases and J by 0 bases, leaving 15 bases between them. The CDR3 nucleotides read TGTGCCAGCAGTCCACCGGGACCTACTAGCACAGATACGCAGTATTTT. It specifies CASSPPGPTSTDTQYF.

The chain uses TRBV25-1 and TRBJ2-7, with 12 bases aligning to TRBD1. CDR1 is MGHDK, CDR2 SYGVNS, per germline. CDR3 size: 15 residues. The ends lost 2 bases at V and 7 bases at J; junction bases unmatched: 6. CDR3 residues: CASSERGQGAREQYF. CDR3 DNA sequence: TGTGCCAGCAGTGAAAGGGGACAGGGGGCTCGGGAGCAGTACTTC.

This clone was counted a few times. DNA of the CDR3: TGTGCCAGCAGGCGCCCGGGACAGGGTGCCAAAAACATTCAGTACTTC. Translated: CASRRPGQGAKNIQYF. The chain recombines TRBV28 with TRBJ2-4; TRBD1 agrees at 9 bases. Germline V gives CDR1 MDHEN, CDR2 SYDVKM. The CDR3 extends over 16 amino acids. The trim removed 6 bases at V and 1 base at J, leaving 7 bases unmatched.

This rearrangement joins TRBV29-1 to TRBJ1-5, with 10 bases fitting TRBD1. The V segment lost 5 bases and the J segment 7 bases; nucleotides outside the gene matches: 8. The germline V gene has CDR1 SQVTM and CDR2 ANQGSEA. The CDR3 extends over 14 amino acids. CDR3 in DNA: TGCAGCGTTTGGGACAGGGGTAATCGGCAGCCCCAGCATTTT. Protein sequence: CSVWDRGNRQPQHF.